This is a list of T cell receptor beta chains from one sample in a study of radiation and T cells in renal cell carcinoma. TCRdb keeps only in-frame clones here, not all; method: immunoSEQ multiplex PCR. The table shows roughly 140,000 clones, with roughly 87% occurring only once. Material: blood, obtained from a patient whose treatment included radiotherapy and nephrectomy. The receptors originated from a woman aged 50 to 65 with renal cell carcinoma. The CDR3 runs from the conserved cysteine through the conserved F or W. The order of the fields is CDR3 protein, V gene, J gene.

CATALGYGYTF	TRBV19	TRBJ1-2
CASSPGTSGGQETQYF	TRBV5-1	TRBJ2-5
CASSSAGGTEAFF	TRBV7-2	TRBJ1-1
CASRTGAGRETQYF	TRBV5-1	TRBJ2-5
CASSSDREAKNIQYF	TRBV7-9	TRBJ2-4
CASSFAAGRGETQYF	TRBV7-9	TRBJ2-5
CASSYGVAPDEQFF	TRBV6-5	TRBJ2-1
CASSPGTVYEQYF	TRBV19	TRBJ2-7
CASSFGTAYEQYF	TRBV5-1	TRBJ2-7
CASSLTEKRSSGEQFF	TRBV11-2	TRBJ2-1
CASTSWRTGGTGELFF	TRBV2	TRBJ2-2
CSVIGQNEKLFF	TRBV29-1	TRBJ1-4
CAISTETDQPQHF	TRBV10-3	TRBJ1-5
CASSYGGQDGYTF	TRBV6-5	TRBJ1-2
CASSPGLSTDTQYF	TRBV5-5	TRBJ2-3
CASSLVGYNEQFF	TRBV7-2	TRBJ2-1
CASSEQPRLLNSPLHF	TRBV6-1	TRBJ1-6
CASSDFGGNTEAFF	TRBV7-2	TRBJ1-1
CASSMGRLETQYF	TRBV19	TRBJ2-5
CASSQEGSWADTQYF	TRBV11-1	TRBJ2-3
CASSSQGAVTEAFF	TRBV7-3	TRBJ1-1
CASSQLAGGHQQTQYF	TRBV4-2	TRBJ2-5
CASSLRGRMSTGELFF	TRBV5-4	TRBJ2-2
CASSLQTGYTDTQYF	TRBV11-2	TRBJ2-3
CASRSGTGSREQYF	TRBV2	TRBJ2-7
CASSELGTGDYEQYF	TRBV25-1	TRBJ2-7
CASRPRGLNTEAFF	TRBV7-8	TRBJ1-1
CASIPGPGVSTIYF	TRBV6-1	TRBJ1-3
CASSFLNNYGYTF	TRBV7-9	TRBJ1-2
CASSLDSQDGYTF	TRBV5-1	TRBJ1-2
CSVYGTGTYGYTF	TRBV29-1	TRBJ1-2
CASSRGGTGDTYEQYF	TRBV10-1	TRBJ2-7
CASRRGTGERNTIYF	TRBV6-1	TRBJ1-3